One TCR beta chain is described in this entry. Its antigen is undetermined. Clones were read by immunoSEQ multiplex PCR, and TCRdb kept only the in-frame ones, dropping some. The sample lists 140,000 to 150,000 clones, roughly 92% occurring once. This sample is part of a study of T cell responses to AZD1222 COVID-19 vaccine. In the study overall: Timing groups of about 4 and about 12 weeks for second doses were pooled.

CDR1 is SGHRS and CDR2 is YFSETQ in the germline V gene. V was trimmed by 4 bases and J by 2 bases, leaving 15 bases between them. The CDR3 covers 15 residues. The study's findings and limits: Epitopes outside B.1.351 and B.1.1.7 mutated regions reportedly drew nearly half of spike TCRs. Females made up more of the donors, who were largely white British, and clonal diversity may have come out too low. Two doses of AZD1222 preceded a rise in Spike-specific TCR breadth and depth.

The sequence came from an adult in good health. The material sequenced was peripheral blood, taken on day 0 of AZD1222 vaccination. J is TRBJ1-1 and V is TRBV5-1; tentatively, D is TRBD1 (5 bases). The CDR3 loop is CASSAPGGGNTEAFF. DNA for the CDR3: TGCGCCAGCAGCGCGCCCGGCGGGGGAAACACTGAAGCTTTCTTT. Full variable domain (remainder filled in from reference TRBV5-1 and TRBJ1-1): KAGVTQTPRYLIKTRGQQVTLSCSPISGHRSVSWYQQTPGQGLQFLFEYFSETQRNKGNFPGRFSGRQFSNSRSEMNVSTLELGDSALYLCASSAPGGGNTEAFFGQGTRLTVV.